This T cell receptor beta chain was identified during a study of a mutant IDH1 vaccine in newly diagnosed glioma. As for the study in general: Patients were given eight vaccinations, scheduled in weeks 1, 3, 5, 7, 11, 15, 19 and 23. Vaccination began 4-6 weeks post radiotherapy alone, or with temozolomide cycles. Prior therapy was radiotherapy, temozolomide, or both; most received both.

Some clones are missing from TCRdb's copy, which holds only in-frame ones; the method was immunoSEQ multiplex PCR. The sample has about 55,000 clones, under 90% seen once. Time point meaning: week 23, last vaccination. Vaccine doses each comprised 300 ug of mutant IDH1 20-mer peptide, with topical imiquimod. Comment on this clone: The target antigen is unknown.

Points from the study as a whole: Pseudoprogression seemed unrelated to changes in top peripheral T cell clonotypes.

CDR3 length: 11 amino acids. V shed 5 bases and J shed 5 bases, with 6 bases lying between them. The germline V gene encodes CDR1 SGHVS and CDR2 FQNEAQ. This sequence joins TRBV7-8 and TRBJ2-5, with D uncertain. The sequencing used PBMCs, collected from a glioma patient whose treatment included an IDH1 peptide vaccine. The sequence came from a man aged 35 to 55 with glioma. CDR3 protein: CASSDWETQYF. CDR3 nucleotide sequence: TGTGCCAGCAGCGACTGGGAGACCCAGTACTTC.